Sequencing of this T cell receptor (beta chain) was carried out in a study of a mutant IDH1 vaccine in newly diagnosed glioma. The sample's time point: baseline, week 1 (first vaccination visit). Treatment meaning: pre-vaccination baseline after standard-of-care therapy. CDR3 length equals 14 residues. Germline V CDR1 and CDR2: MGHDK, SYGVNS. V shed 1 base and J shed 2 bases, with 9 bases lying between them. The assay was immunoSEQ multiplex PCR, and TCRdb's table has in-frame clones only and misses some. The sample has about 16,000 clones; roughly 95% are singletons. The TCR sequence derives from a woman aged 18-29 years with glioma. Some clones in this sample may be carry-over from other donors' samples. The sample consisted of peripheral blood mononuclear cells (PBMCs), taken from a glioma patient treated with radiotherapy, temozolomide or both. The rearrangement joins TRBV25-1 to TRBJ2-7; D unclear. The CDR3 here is CASSEFRETYEQYF. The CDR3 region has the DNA TGTGCCAGCAGTGAATTTAGAGAGACCTACGAGCAGTACTTC.